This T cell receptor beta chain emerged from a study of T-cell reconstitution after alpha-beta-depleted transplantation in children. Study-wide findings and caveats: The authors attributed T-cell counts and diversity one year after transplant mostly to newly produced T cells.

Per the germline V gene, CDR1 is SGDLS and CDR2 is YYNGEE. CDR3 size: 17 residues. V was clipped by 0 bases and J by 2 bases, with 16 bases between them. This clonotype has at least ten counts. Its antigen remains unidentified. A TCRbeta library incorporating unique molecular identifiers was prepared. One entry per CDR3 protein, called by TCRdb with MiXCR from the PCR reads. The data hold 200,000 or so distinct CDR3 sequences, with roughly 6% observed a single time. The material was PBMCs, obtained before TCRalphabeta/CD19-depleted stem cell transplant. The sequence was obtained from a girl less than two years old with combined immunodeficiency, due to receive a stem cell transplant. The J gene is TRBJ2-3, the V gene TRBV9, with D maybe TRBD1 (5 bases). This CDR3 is CASSVAVGGAVTDTQYF. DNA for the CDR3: TGTGCCAGCAGCGTAGCGGTTGGTGGGGCCGTCACAGATACGCAGTATTTT.